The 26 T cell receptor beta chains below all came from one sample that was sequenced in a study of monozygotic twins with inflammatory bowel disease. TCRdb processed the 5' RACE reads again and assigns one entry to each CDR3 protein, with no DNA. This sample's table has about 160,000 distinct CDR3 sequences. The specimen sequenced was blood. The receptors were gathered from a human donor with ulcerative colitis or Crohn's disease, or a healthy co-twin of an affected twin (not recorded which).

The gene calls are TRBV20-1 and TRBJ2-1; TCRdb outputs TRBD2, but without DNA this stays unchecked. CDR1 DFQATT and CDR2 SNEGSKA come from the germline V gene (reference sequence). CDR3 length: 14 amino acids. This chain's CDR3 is CSARGLAGRDEQFF.

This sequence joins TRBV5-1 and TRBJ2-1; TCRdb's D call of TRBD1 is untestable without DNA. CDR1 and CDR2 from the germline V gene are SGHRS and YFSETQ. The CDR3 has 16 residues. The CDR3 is CASSLGIRAYYNEQFF.

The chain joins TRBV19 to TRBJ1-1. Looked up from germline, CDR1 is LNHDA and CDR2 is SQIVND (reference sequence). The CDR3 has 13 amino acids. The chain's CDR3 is CASKRTLNTEAFF.

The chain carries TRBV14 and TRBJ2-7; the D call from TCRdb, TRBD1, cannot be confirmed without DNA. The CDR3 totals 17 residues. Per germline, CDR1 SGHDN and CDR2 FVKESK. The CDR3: CASSQPGQVFSDYEQYF.

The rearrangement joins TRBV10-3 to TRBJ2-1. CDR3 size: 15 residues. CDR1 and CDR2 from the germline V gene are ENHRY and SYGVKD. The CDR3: CAISGVTSSYNEQFF.

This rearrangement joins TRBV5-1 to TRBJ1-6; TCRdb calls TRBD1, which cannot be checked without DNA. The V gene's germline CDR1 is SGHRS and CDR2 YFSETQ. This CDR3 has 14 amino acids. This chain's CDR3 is CASADRGGNLPLHF.

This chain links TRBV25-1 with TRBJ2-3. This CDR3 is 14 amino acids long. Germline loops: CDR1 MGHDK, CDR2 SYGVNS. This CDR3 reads CASSEWVSGDTQYF.

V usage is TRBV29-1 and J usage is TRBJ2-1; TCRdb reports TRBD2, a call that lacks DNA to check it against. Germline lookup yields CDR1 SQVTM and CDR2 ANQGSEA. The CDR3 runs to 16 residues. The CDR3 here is CSVEDPGTSGYNEQFF.

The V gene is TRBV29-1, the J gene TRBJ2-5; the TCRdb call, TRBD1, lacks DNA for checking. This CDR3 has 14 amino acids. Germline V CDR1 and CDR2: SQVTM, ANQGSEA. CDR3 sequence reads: CSAGDGTGLQTQYF. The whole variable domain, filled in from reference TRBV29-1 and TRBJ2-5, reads SAVISQKPSRDICQRGTSLTIQCQVDSQVTMMFWYRQQPGQSLTLIATANQGSEATYESGFVIDKFPISRPNLTFSTLTVSNMSPEDSSIYLCSAGDGTGLQTQYFGPGTRLLVL.

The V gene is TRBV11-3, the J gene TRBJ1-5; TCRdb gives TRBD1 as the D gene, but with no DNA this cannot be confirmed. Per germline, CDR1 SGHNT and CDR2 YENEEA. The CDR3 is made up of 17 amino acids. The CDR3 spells CASSLGIRRGGNQPQHF. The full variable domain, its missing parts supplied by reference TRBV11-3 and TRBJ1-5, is EAGVVQSPRYKIIEKKQPVAFWCNPISGHNTLYWYLQNLGQGPELLIRYENEEAVDDSQLPKDRFSAERLKGVDSTLKIQPAELGDSAVYLCASSLGIRRGGNQPQHFGDGTRLSIL.

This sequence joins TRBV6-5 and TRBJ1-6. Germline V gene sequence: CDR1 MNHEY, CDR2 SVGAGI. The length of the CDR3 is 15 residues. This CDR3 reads CASSYSETPNSPLHF.

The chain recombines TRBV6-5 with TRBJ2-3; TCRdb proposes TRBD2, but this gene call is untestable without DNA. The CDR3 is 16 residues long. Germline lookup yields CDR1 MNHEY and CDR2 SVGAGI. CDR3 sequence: CASSYRLAGSTDTQYF.

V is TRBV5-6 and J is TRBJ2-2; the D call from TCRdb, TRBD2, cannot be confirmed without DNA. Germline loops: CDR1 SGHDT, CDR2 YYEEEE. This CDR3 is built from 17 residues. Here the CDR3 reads CASSLGFGGANTGELFF.

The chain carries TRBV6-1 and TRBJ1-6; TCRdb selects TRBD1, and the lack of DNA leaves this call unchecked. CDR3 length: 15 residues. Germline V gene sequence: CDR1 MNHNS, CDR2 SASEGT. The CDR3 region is CASSLDRGGNSPLHF.

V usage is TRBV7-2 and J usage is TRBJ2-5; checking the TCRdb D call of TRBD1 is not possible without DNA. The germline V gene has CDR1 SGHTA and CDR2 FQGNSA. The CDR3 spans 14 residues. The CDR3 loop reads CASSLGTGIETQYF.

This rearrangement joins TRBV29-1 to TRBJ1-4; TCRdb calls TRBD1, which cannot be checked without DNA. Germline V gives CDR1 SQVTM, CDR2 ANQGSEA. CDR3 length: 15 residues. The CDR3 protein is CSATPGGQANEKLFF.

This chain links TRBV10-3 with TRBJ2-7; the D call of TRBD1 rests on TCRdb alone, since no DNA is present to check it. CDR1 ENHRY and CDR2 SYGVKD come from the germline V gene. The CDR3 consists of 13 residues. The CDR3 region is CAISESEGVEQYF.

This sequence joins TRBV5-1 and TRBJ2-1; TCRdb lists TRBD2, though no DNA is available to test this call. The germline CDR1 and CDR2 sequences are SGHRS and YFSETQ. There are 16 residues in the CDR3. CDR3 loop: CASTPGGLAGVGEQFF. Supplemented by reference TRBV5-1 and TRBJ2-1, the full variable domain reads KAGVTQTPRYLIKTRGQQVTLSCSPISGHRSVSWYQQTPGQGLQFLFEYFSETQRNKGNFPGRFSGRQFSNSRSEMNVSTLELGDSALYLCASTPGGLAGVGEQFFGPGTRLTVL.

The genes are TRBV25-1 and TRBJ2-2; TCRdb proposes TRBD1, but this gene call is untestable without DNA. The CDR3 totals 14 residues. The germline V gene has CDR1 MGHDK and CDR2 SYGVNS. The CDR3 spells CASSFSGDTGELFF.

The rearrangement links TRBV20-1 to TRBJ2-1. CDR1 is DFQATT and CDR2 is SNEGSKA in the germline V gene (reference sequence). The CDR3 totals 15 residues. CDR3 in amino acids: CSARSQRPSYNEQFF.

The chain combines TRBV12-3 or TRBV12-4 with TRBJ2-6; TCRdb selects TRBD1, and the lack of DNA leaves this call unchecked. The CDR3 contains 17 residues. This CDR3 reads CASRPPGHDSGANVLTF.

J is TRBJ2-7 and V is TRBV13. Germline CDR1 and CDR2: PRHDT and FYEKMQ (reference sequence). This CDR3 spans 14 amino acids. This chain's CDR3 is CASSLGRQSYEQYF.

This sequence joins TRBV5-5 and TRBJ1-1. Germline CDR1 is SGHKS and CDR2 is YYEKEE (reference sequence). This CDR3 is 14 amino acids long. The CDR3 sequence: CASSLASLNTEAFF. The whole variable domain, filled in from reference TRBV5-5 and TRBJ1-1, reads DAGVTQSPTHLIKTRGQQVTLRCSPISGHKSVSWYQQVLGQGPQFIFQYYEKEERGRGNFPDRFSARQFPNYSSELNVNALLLGDSALYLCASSLASLNTEAFFGQGTRLTVV.

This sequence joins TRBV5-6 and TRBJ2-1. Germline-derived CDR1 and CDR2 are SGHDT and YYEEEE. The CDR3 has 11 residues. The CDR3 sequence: CASSLAFEQFF.

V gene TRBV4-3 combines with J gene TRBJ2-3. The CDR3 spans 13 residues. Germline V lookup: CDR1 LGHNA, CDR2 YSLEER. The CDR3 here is CASSQDLPDTQYF.

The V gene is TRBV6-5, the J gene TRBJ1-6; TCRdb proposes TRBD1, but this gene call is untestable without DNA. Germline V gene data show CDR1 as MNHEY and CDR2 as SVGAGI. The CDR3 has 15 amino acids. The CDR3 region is CASSSTGTGASPLHF.